This TCR beta chain was recovered during a study of response to subunit inactivated influenza vaccine. Using its own MiXCR run on the RT-PCR reads, TCRdb lists one record per CDR3 protein. Of approximately 520,000 distinct CDR3 sequences in the sample, 25% were seen once. The CDR3 length is 15 residues. The J segment lost 4 bases and the V segment lost 5 bases, leaving 8 bases of the junction unmatched. Per the germline V gene, CDR1 is DFQATT and CDR2 is SNEGSKA (reference sequence). This clonotype turned up a few times. The target antigen is unknown. General study findings and limits: Every seasonal influenza vaccination brings in few new T cells, the authors suggested.

This material consisted of CD4+ T cells sorted from PBMCs, taken roughly 5 days after vaccination. The genes are TRBV20-1 and TRBJ2-3, with 11 bases aligning to TRBD2. This TCR was recovered from a man in his forties or fifties who received an inactivated influenza vaccine. This CDR3 is CSAGPTSGSSDTQYF. The DNA of the CDR3 is TGCAGTGCTGGACCCACTAGCGGGAGTTCAGATACGCAGTATTTT.